The sequence of this T cell receptor beta chain was determined in a study of OX40 agonist ivuxolimab in advanced cancers. For the wider study: Ivuxolimab was a fully human IgG2 agonistic monoclonal antibody targeting the costimulatory receptor OX40 (CD134). Among the roughly 54 dose-escalation patients, 19 had hepatocellular carcinoma, roughly 15 melanoma, 9 renal cell carcinoma and 9 head and neck cancer. Partial responses occurred in three dose-escalation patients, of whom one had hepatocellular carcinoma and two had cutaneous melanoma. In the dose-escalation cohort, 70% to 85% of patients were male, and the mean age was roughly 60 years, with a range of roughly 20 to 80. Patients were allowed to have had prior anti-PD-1, anti-PD-L1 or anti-CTLA-4 therapy, and about 40% of the dose-escalation patients had been treated with checkpoint inhibitors. Intravenous ivuxolimab was administered to patients every 2 weeks at six dose levels: 0.01, 0.1, 0.3, 1.5, 3 and 10 mg/kg. The paper describes the monotherapy dose-escalation part (N ≈ 52 patients) of the phase I trial of ivuxolimab. Peripheral TCRbeta sequencing was intended to test whether TCR sequence diversity was altered and clonal T-cell expansion was caused by ivuxolimab.

To sequence the TCRbeta CDR3 region, genomic DNA was isolated from the sorted cells. TCRbeta CDR3 regions were sequenced using the immunoSEQ Assay. Imported from immuneACCESS, the table was reduced by TCRdb to in-frame sequences with V and J called. These copies leave out some clones; in studies compared against another copy, an unresolved V gene accounts for under half, and the cause of the remainder is not known. This sample comprises 20,000 to 25,000 clones, about 89% of them detected only once. The biggest ten clones account for roughly 17% of the sample. The trial excluded patients who had a history of autoimmune disease or who were on systemic immunosuppression. Peripheral blood for TCR sequencing was collected from all dose cohorts at baseline, on cycle 4 day 1, and on cycle 7 day 1. The samples were taken from a phase I, first-in-human, multicenter, open-label dose-escalation trial of ivuxolimab. The trial enrolled adults with locally advanced or metastatic head and neck squamous cell, hepatocellular, melanoma or renal cell carcinoma. CD4+ and CD8+ T cells were sorted separately from peripheral blood before TCR sequencing.

Notes on this clone: Its target antigen remains unknown. No base qualities exist here, and no much larger clone lies one base off it.

Points the paper makes about the study in general: After ivuxolimab, CD8+ T cells had more expanded clones than CD4+ T cells on average. Clonal expansion of both CD4+ and CD8+ blood T cells was observed from baseline to week 6 at doses 0.1 to 3.0 mg/kg. Low levels of normalized T-cell clonal expansion were also seen in some patients who did not respond. In the 0.1-3.0 mg/kg groups, partial responders had among the lowest normalized peripheral clonal expansion, particularly in CD8+ T cells. Which antigens the clonally expanded peripheral T cells were specific for was not determined.

V loses 4 bases, J loses 6 bases, and the germline ends lie 19 bases apart. The CDR3 holds 16 amino acids from the cysteine to the phenylalanine. Only the CDR3 portion is preserved as DNA: 48 bases, with reading frame beginning at the first base. CDR1 and CDR2 are drawn from the germline V gene: SGHRS, YFSETQ. The sequence joins TRBV5-1 to TRBJ1-4; TRBD1 is perhaps the D gene, given 5 matching bases. The TCR was taken from an adult with an advanced solid tumor such as melanoma, head and neck, liver or kidney cancer. Sequencing was performed on CD4+ or CD8+ T cells sorted from blood, taken in a trial of the OX40 agonist ivuxolimab. The CDR3: CASSLVYPGRDEKLFF. The nucleotide sequence is given as TGCGCCAGCAGCCTTGTTTATCCGGGACGGGATGAAAAACTGTTTTTT.